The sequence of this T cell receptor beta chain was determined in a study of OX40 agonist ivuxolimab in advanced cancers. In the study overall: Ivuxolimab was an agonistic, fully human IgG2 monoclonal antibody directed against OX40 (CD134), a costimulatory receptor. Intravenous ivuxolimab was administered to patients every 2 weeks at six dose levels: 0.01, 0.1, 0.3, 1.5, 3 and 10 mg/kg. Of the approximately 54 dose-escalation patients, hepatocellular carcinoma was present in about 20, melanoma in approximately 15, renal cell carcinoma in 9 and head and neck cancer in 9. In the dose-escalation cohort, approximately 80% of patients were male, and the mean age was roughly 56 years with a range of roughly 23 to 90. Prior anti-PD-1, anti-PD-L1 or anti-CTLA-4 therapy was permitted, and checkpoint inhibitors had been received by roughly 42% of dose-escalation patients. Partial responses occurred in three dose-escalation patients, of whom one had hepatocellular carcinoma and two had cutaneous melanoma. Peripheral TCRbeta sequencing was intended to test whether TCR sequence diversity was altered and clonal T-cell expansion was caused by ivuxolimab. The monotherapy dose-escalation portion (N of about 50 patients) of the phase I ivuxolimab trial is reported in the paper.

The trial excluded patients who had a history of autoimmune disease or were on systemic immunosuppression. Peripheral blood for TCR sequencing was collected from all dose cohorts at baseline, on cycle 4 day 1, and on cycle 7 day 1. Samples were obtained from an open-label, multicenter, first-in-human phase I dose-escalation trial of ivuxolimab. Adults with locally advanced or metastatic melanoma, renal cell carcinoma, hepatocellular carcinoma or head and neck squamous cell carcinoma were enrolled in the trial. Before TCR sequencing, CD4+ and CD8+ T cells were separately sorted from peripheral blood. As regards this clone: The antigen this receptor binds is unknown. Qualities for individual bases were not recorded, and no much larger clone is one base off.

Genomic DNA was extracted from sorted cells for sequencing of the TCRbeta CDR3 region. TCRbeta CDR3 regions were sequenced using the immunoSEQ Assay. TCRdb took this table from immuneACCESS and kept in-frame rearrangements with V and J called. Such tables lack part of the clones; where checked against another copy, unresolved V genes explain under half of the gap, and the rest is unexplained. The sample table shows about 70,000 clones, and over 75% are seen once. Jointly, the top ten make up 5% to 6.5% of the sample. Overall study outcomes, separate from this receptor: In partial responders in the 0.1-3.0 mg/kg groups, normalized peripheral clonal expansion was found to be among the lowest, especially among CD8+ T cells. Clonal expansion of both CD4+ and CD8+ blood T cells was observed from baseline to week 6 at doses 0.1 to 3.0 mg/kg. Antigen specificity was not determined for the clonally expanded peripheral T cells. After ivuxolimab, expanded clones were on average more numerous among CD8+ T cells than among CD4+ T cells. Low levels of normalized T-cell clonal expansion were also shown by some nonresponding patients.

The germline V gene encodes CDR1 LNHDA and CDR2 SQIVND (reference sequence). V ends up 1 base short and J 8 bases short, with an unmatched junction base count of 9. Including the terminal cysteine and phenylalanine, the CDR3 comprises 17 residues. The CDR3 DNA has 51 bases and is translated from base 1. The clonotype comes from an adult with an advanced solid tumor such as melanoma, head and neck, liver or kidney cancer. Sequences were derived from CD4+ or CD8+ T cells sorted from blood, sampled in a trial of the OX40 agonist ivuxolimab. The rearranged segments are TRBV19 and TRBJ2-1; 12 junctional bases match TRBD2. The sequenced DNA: TGTGCCAGTAGTATAGTTGGGCCGACTAGCGGGGGACATGAGCAGTTCTTC. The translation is CASSIVGPTSGGHEQFF.